These T cell receptor beta chains were read from a single sample in a study of PD-L1 blockade in urothelial cancer. Sequencing used immunoSEQ multiplex PCR; TCRdb keeps in-frame clones, though not all of them. The data contain 65,000 to 80,000 clones, roughly 90% of them singletons. Sequenced material: PBMCs, taken around atezolizumab (anti-PD-L1) treatment. All receptors come from a man aged 70 or older with urothelial cancer. Both conserved end residues are part of each CDR3. A D gene is named only where the DNA matches it firmly. Rows may omit the clone size; those that give it use once, few, many or a size class.

cdr3_nt: TGTGCCTGGAGTAACGGACAGGGGAGGGTTGGAAACACCATATATTTT
cdr3_aa: CAWSNGQGRVGNTIYF
j_call: TRBJ1-3
d_call: TRBD1
clone_size: NA
v_call: TRBV30

cdr3_nt: TGTGCCAGTAGTGTCGGACTAGCGGGATTCGCCTACGAGCAGTACTTC
cdr3_aa: CASSVGLAGFAYEQYF
j_call: TRBJ2-7
d_call: TRBD2
clone_size: once
v_call: TRBV19

cdr3_nt: TGTGCCACCAGCACCACAGGGGGTAATGAAAAACTGTTTTTT
cdr3_aa: CATSTTGGNEKLFF
j_call: TRBJ1-4
d_call: TRBD1
clone_size: NA
v_call: TRBV15

cdr3_nt: TGTGCCAGCAGTGAAGCGGGGACAGGGGGCCTCCTAATCTACGAGCAGTACTTC
cdr3_aa: CASSEAGTGGLLIYEQYF
j_call: TRBJ2-7
d_call: TRBD1
clone_size: NA
v_call: TRBV6-1

cdr3_nt: TGTGCCAGCAGTTCCTCGACAGGGAGCTATGCAGGCTACACCTTC
cdr3_aa: CASSSSTGSYAGYTF
j_call: TRBJ1-2
d_call: TRBD1
clone_size: NA
v_call: TRBV27

cdr3_nt: TGTGCCAGCAGTTCCGCCGCAGGGGTCACCTACGAGCAGTACTTC
cdr3_aa: CASSSAAGVTYEQYF
j_call: TRBJ2-7
d_call: NA
clone_size: few
v_call: TRBV6-5

cdr3_nt: TGTGCCAGCAGCTCTCAGGGGGGCACTGAAGCTTTCTTT
cdr3_aa: CASSSQGGTEAFF
j_call: TRBJ1-1
d_call: TRBD1
clone_size: once
v_call: TRBV7-3

cdr3_nt: TGTGCCAGCAGTCCCCAGGGACTAGCGGGAGAGGAGCAGTTCTTC
cdr3_aa: CASSPQGLAGEEQFF
j_call: TRBJ2-1
d_call: TRBD2
clone_size: NA
v_call: TRBV6-6

cdr3_nt: TGTGCCAGTAGTTTCACCGGGACTAGCGTATACGAGCAGTACTTC
cdr3_aa: CASSFTGTSVYEQYF
j_call: TRBJ2-7
d_call: TRBD2
clone_size: NA
v_call: TRBV19

cdr3_nt: TGTGCCAGCAGCTTAGTGGGGGGGGCGCTTATCGGTGAAAAACTGTTTTTT
cdr3_aa: CASSLVGGALIGEKLFF
j_call: TRBJ1-4
d_call: NA
clone_size: NA
v_call: TRBV7-8

cdr3_nt: TGTGCCATCAGTCAGGGAAACACTGAAGCTTTCTTT
cdr3_aa: CAISQGNTEAFF
j_call: TRBJ1-1
d_call: NA
clone_size: NA
v_call: TRBV10-3

cdr3_nt: TGTGCCATCGAAGAGGGGAAGGGGGCTGAAGCTTTCTTT
cdr3_aa: CAIEEGKGAEAFF
j_call: TRBJ1-1
d_call: NA
clone_size: NA
v_call: TRBV10-3

cdr3_nt: TGCGCCAGCAGGCATAGCGGAGAGAACACCGGGGAGCTGTTTTTT
cdr3_aa: CASRHSGENTGELFF
j_call: TRBJ2-2
d_call: NA
clone_size: NA
v_call: TRBV5-1

cdr3_nt: TGTGCCAGCAGTTACCAGTTCGAAGCTTTCTTT
cdr3_aa: CASSYQFEAFF
j_call: TRBJ1-1
d_call: NA
clone_size: NA
v_call: TRBV6-6

cdr3_nt: TGTGCCAGCAGTGACAGGGGCCTAAGTCCCCTGCTTTTC
cdr3_aa: CASSDRGLSPLLF
j_call: TRBJ2-4
d_call: NA
clone_size: NA
v_call: TRBV6-1

cdr3_nt: TGCGCCAGCAGCTTAACAGTCAGTGCGAACTATGGCTACACCTTC
cdr3_aa: CASSLTVSANYGYTF
j_call: TRBJ1-2
d_call: NA
clone_size: NA
v_call: TRBV5-1

cdr3_nt: TGTGCCAGTAGTATACAGGGGTTGGGTCAGCCCCAGCATTTT
cdr3_aa: CASSIQGLGQPQHF
j_call: TRBJ1-5
d_call: NA
clone_size: NA
v_call: TRBV19

cdr3_nt: TGTGCCAGCAGCTTGGGGCAGAATAATGAAAAACTGTTTTTT
cdr3_aa: CASSLGQNNEKLFF
j_call: TRBJ1-4
d_call: NA
clone_size: NA
v_call: TRBV5-5

cdr3_nt: TGTGCCGGAAGCAGGGCAGATACGCAGTATTTT
cdr3_aa: CAGSRADTQYF
j_call: TRBJ2-3
d_call: NA
clone_size: NA
v_call: TRBV30

cdr3_nt: TGTGCCAGCAGTTGGGGACTAGACAATGAGCAGTTCTTC
cdr3_aa: CASSWGLDNEQFF
j_call: TRBJ2-1
d_call: TRBD2
clone_size: NA
v_call: TRBV6-5

cdr3_nt: TGTGCCATCAGTGAGCGGGAGTTCTCCTACAATGAGCAGTTCTTC
cdr3_aa: CAISEREFSYNEQFF
j_call: TRBJ2-1
d_call: NA
clone_size: NA
v_call: TRBV10-3

cdr3_nt: TGCGCCAGCAGCCAAGATTACAGTCGCGGCTACACCTTC
cdr3_aa: CASSQDYSRGYTF
j_call: TRBJ1-2
d_call: NA
clone_size: NA
v_call: TRBV4-1

cdr3_nt: TGTGCCAGCAGCTTGGGAGGTAGTAATGAAAAACTGTTTTTT
cdr3_aa: CASSLGGSNEKLFF
j_call: TRBJ1-4
d_call: NA
clone_size: NA
v_call: TRBV6-5

cdr3_nt: TGTGCCAGCAGTTACTCTACGGGAAACTATGGCTACACCTTC
cdr3_aa: CASSYSTGNYGYTF
j_call: TRBJ1-2
d_call: NA
clone_size: once
v_call: TRBV6-5

cdr3_nt: TGTGCCAGCAGCCTGGGGACAGGGGGCATAATTTTTGGCACCGGGGAGCTGTTTTTT
cdr3_aa: CASSLGTGGIIFGTGELFF
j_call: TRBJ2-2
d_call: TRBD1
clone_size: NA
v_call: TRBV27

cdr3_nt: TGCGCCAGACCTCAGGCGGGGACCTTCTACAATGAGCAGTTCTTC
cdr3_aa: CARPQAGTFYNEQFF
j_call: TRBJ2-1
d_call: NA
clone_size: NA
v_call: TRBV5-1

cdr3_nt: TGCGCCAGCAGCTTCGGGGATAATGAAGCTTTCTTT
cdr3_aa: CASSFGDNEAFF
j_call: TRBJ1-1
d_call: NA
clone_size: few
v_call: TRBV5-1

cdr3_nt: TGTGCCAGTAGTATAAATGGAGCAGGACAGGCTGTTAATGAGCAGTTCTTC
cdr3_aa: CASSINGAGQAVNEQFF
j_call: TRBJ2-1
d_call: TRBD1
clone_size: NA
v_call: TRBV19

cdr3_nt: TGCGCCAGCAGCTTGGTGGCCAACACAGATACGCAGTATTTT
cdr3_aa: CASSLVANTDTQYF
j_call: TRBJ2-3
d_call: NA
clone_size: NA
v_call: TRBV5-1

cdr3_nt: TGTGCCAGTAGGGGCCCGTCCGATACGCAGTATTTT
cdr3_aa: CASRGPSDTQYF
j_call: TRBJ2-3
d_call: NA
clone_size: NA
v_call: TRBV19

cdr3_nt: TGTGCCAGCAGTTTACCGACAGTCGCAGCGACCCAGTACTTC
cdr3_aa: CASSLPTVAATQYF
j_call: TRBJ2-5
d_call: NA
clone_size: NA
v_call: TRBV28

cdr3_nt: TGTGCCAGCAGTGACTCTCGGACTAGCGGGAGTGCAGACGAGCAGTACTTC
cdr3_aa: CASSDSRTSGSADEQYF
j_call: TRBJ2-7
d_call: TRBD2
clone_size: NA
v_call: TRBV6-4

cdr3_nt: TGTGCCAGCAACAGGATTTCCTACGAGCAGTACTTC
cdr3_aa: CASNRISYEQYF
j_call: TRBJ2-7
d_call: NA
clone_size: NA
v_call: TRBV2

cdr3_nt: TGTGCCAGCAGAGCTTTGTCGGGAGGGAACTACGAGCAGTACTTC
cdr3_aa: CASRALSGGNYEQYF
j_call: TRBJ2-7
d_call: TRBD2
clone_size: once
v_call: TRBV28

cdr3_nt: TGTGCCACCAGCGCAGGGACGGAACGGACTACTATCCCTCAGCCCCAGCATTTT
cdr3_aa: CATSAGTERTTIPQPQHF
j_call: TRBJ1-5
d_call: NA
clone_size: NA
v_call: TRBV15

cdr3_nt: TGTGCCAGCTCCTATTACTACGAGCAGTACTTC
cdr3_aa: CASSYYYEQYF
j_call: TRBJ2-7
d_call: NA
clone_size: NA
v_call: TRBV21-1

cdr3_nt: TGTGCCAGCTCCGGTCCGGGCTACGAGCAGTACTTC
cdr3_aa: CASSGPGYEQYF
j_call: TRBJ2-7
d_call: NA
clone_size: NA
v_call: TRBV18

cdr3_nt: TGTGCCAGCTCACCATGGGACGGGGGAGGCAAAAACATTCAGTACTTC
cdr3_aa: CASSPWDGGGKNIQYF
j_call: TRBJ2-4
d_call: NA
clone_size: NA
v_call: TRBV18

cdr3_nt: TGCGCCAGCAGCTTGGAGGGACAGACAATGACGCAGTTCTTC
cdr3_aa: CASSLEGQTMTQFF
j_call: TRBJ2-1
d_call: TRBD1
clone_size: NA
v_call: TRBV5-1

cdr3_nt: TGTGCCAGCAGCGAGCCTCCAGAGGGCGAGCAGTACTTC
cdr3_aa: CASSEPPEGEQYF
j_call: TRBJ2-7
d_call: NA
clone_size: NA
v_call: TRBV9

cdr3_nt: TGTGCCAGCCGAAATCCCGGGACAGGGGGCAATGAGCAGTTCTTC
cdr3_aa: CASRNPGTGGNEQFF
j_call: TRBJ2-1
d_call: TRBD1
clone_size: once
v_call: TRBV27

cdr3_nt: TGTGCCAGCAGCGTAGCGGGAGGGATTCAGCTTAGCACAGATACGCAGTATTTT
cdr3_aa: CASSVAGGIQLSTDTQYF
j_call: TRBJ2-3
d_call: TRBD2
clone_size: NA
v_call: TRBV9

cdr3_nt: TGTGCCAGCAGTGACGGACTAAGCCCAGGCACCCAGTACTTC
cdr3_aa: CASSDGLSPGTQYF
j_call: TRBJ2-5
d_call: NA
clone_size: NA
v_call: TRBV6-1

cdr3_nt: TGTGCCAGCAGCTTCGGGACAGGAACCACAGATACGCAGTATTTT
cdr3_aa: CASSFGTGTTDTQYF
j_call: TRBJ2-3
d_call: TRBD1
clone_size: NA
v_call: TRBV5-4

cdr3_nt: TGTGCCAGCAGTGAGGGAGGGCCGGGGGGTAGTGAGCAGTTCTTC
cdr3_aa: CASSEGGPGGSEQFF
j_call: TRBJ2-1
d_call: TRBD2
clone_size: NA
v_call: TRBV2

cdr3_nt: TGCGCCAGCAGCCGCCCTGGGACTAGCGGGAACGAGCAGTACTTC
cdr3_aa: CASSRPGTSGNEQYF
j_call: TRBJ2-7
d_call: TRBD2
clone_size: NA
v_call: TRBV5-1

cdr3_nt: TGTGCCAGCAGCGGACAGGGGTCCTATGGCTACACCTTC
cdr3_aa: CASSGQGSYGYTF
j_call: TRBJ1-2
d_call: TRBD1
clone_size: once
v_call: TRBV7-8

cdr3_nt: TGTGCCAGCAGCGTAGACAGCGGGAGACCAGATACGCAGTATTTT
cdr3_aa: CASSVDSGRPDTQYF
j_call: TRBJ2-3
d_call: TRBD2
clone_size: NA
v_call: TRBV9

cdr3_nt: TGTGCCAGCGCTCGAAAGGGACTAGCGGGTGTCTACGAGCAGTACTTC
cdr3_aa: CASARKGLAGVYEQYF
j_call: TRBJ2-7
d_call: TRBD2
clone_size: NA
v_call: TRBV2

cdr3_nt: TGTGCCAGCAGTTACTCCCCGCAGGGTCCCCACTATGGCTACACCTTC
cdr3_aa: CASSYSPQGPHYGYTF
j_call: TRBJ1-2
d_call: NA
clone_size: NA
v_call: TRBV6-5

cdr3_nt: TGTGCCAGCTCACCAATGGCCTTGACAGTGGGGAACAATGAGCAGTTCTTC
cdr3_aa: CASSPMALTVGNNEQFF
j_call: TRBJ2-1
d_call: NA
clone_size: NA
v_call: TRBV18

cdr3_nt: TGCGCCAGCAGCTGGCGACAGGGGTATACTGAAGCTTTCTTT
cdr3_aa: CASSWRQGYTEAFF
j_call: TRBJ1-1
d_call: TRBD1
clone_size: NA
v_call: TRBV4-1

cdr3_nt: TGTGCCAGCCAACCCGGACTAGCCTACGAGCAGTACTTC
cdr3_aa: CASQPGLAYEQYF
j_call: TRBJ2-7
d_call: TRBD2
clone_size: NA
v_call: TRBV10-3